What follows is one TCR beta chain and its context. Its cognate antigen is unknown. Time point indicated: week 5, during vaccination. With topical imiquimod, each dose of the vaccine consisted of 300 ug of mutant IDH1 20-mer peptide. Sequencing was performed with immunoSEQ multiplex PCR; in TCRdb, only in-frame clones are kept and a portion is missing. Of approximately 60,000 clones listed, approximately 90% were seen once; the top ten hold about 4.6%. This CDR3 is 12 amino acids long. Germline V lookup: CDR1 SEHNR, CDR2 FQNEAQ (reference sequence). V was shortened by 6 bases and J by 6 bases, with 11 bases between the two germline ends. The data originate from a study of a mutant IDH1 vaccine in newly diagnosed glioma.

The TCR comes from a woman aged 40 to 50 with glioma. The chain uses TRBV7-9 and TRBJ1-2, with a possible D match to TRBD1 (6 bases). The specimen comprised PBMCs, sampled from a glioma patient whose treatment included an IDH1 peptide vaccine. The DNA for the CDR3 is TGTGCCAGCAGTTTTTCAGGGGATGGCTACACCTTC. Encoded protein: CASSFSGDGYTF.